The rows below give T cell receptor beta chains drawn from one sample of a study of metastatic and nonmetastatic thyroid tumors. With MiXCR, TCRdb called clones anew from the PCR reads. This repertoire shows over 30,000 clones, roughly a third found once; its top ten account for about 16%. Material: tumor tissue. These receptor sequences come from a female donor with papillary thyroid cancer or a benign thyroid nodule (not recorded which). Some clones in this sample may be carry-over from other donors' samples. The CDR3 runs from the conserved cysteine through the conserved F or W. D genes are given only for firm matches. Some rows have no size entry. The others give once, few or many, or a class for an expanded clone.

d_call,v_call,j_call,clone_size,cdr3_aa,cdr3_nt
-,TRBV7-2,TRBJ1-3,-,CASSDRLRGNTIYF,TGTGCCAGCAGCGACAGGCTGCGAGGAAACACCATATATTTT
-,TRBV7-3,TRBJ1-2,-,CASSLGGESNGYTF,TGTGCCAGCAGCTTAGGGGGGGAGTCAAATGGCTACACCTTC
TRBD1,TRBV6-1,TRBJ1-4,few,CASRPWAGGEKLFF,TGTGCCAGCAGACCCTGGGCAGGGGGTGAAAAACTGTTTTTT
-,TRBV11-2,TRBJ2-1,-,CASSLYGGYRSYNEQFF,TGTGCCAGCAGCTTATACGGCGGCTACCGCTCCTACAATGAGCAGTTCTTC
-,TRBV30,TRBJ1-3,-,CAAQSSGNTIYF,TGTGCCGCCCAAAGCTCTGGAAACACCATATATTTT
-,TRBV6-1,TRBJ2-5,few,CASSNDGGETQYF,TGTGCCAGCAGCAACGACGGAGGGGAGACCCAGTACTTC
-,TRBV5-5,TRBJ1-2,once,CASSSALGANYGYTF,TGTGCCAGCAGCTCAGCATTAGGGGCGAACTATGGCTACACCTTC
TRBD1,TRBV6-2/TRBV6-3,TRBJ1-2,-,CASSYRTGVDGYTF,TGTGCCAGCAGTTACCGGACAGGGGTGGATGGCTACACCTTC
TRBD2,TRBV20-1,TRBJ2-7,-,CSATTSGWAYEQYF,TGCAGTGCCACAACTAGCGGATGGGCCTACGAGCAGTACTTC
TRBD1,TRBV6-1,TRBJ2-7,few,CASSEETGGSYEQYF,TGTGCCAGCAGTGAGGAGACAGGGGGCTCCTACGAGCAGTACTTC
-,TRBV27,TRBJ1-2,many,CASSLRGNYGYTF,TGTGCCAGCAGTTTACGGGGCAACTATGGCTACACCTTC
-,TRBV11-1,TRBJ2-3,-,CASSSPGLGTDTQYF,TGTGCCAGCAGCTCCCCAGGCTTGGGCACAGATACGCAGTATTTT
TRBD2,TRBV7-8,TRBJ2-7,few,CASSLDRTSESYEQYF,TGTGCCAGCAGCTTAGATAGGACTAGCGAGAGTTACGAGCAGTACTTC
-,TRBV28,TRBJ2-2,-,CASQPGDAGMTAIANTGELFF,TGTGCCAGCCAGCCAGGTGATGCGGGGATGACTGCGATCGCGAACACCGGGGAGCTGTTTTTT
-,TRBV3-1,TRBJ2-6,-,CASSQVGRTSSGANVLTF,TGTGCCAGCAGCCAAGTTGGCAGGACGAGCTCTGGGGCCAACGTCCTGACTTTC
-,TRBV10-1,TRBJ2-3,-,CASSEDTSTDTQYF,TGCGCCAGCAGTGAAGACACTAGCACAGATACGCAGTATTTT
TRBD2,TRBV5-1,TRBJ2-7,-,CASSPGGSYEQYF,TGCGCCAGCAGCCCCGGGGGGTCCTACGAGCAGTACTTC
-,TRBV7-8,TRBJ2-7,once,CASSLERGRNEQYF,TGTGCCAGCAGCCTAGAGAGAGGGAGAAACGAGCAGTACTTC
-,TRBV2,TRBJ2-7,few,CASSAGPTTEQYF,TGTGCCAGCAGCGCTGGTCCTACGACCGAGCAGTACTTC
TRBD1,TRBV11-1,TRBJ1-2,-,CASSLQGYGYTF,TGTGCCAGCAGCCTACAGGGGTATGGCTACACCTTC
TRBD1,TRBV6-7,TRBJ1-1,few,CASSAHRGANTEAFF,TGTGCCAGCAGTGCACACAGGGGTGCGAACACTGAAGCTTTCTTT
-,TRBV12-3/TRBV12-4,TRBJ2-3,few,CASSPWTLSTDTQYF,TGTGCCAGCAGTCCCTGGACCTTGTCCACAGATACGCAGTATTTT
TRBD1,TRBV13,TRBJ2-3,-,CASSSRGLTGDTQYF,TGTGCCAGCAGCTCACGCGGATTGACAGGGGATACGCAGTATTTT
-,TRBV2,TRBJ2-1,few,CASSDAPRGSNEQFF,TGTGCCAGCAGTGATGCCCCACGGGGGAGCAATGAGCAGTTCTTC
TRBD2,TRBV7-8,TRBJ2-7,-,CASSFGGRAAPYEQYF,TGTGCCAGCAGCTTTGGCGGGAGGGCCGCCCCTTACGAGCAGTACTTC
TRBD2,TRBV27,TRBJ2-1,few,CASTTVSGGFNNEQFF,TGTGCCAGCACCACGGTTAGCGGGGGGTTCAACAATGAGCAGTTCTTC
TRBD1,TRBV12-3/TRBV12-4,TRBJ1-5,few,CASSWTGGSQPQHF,TGTGCCAGCAGCTGGACAGGGGGGAGTCAGCCCCAGCATTTT
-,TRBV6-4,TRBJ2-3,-,CASSASGSTDTQYF,TGTGCCAGCAGTGCGAGCGGTAGCACAGATACGCAGTATTTT
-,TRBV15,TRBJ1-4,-,CATSRDFPGRYNEKLFF,TGTGCCACCAGCAGAGATTTCCCGGGAAGATATAATGAAAAACTGTTTTTT
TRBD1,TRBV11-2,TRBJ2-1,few,CASSLLSGGLGNEQFF,TGTGCCAGCAGTTTACTATCAGGGGGCTTAGGCAATGAGCAGTTCTTC
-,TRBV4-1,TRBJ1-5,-,CASSHRSGTGENQPQHF,TGCGCCAGCAGCCACCGATCAGGGACCGGGGAAAATCAGCCCCAGCATTTT
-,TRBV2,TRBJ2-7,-,CASSVSSYEQYF,TGTGCCAGCAGTGTGTCCTCCTACGAGCAGTACTTC
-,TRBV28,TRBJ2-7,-,CASRPAGLGYEQYF,TGTGCCAGCAGACCGGCCGGGTTGGGCTACGAGCAGTACTTC
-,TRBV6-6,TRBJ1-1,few,CASSSSGGGNTEAFF,TGTGCCAGCAGTTCCTCCGGGGGGGGAAACACTGAAGCTTTCTTT
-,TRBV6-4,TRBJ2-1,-,CASSEGVEPNEQFF,TGTGCCAGCAGTGAAGGCGTGGAGCCTAATGAGCAGTTCTTC
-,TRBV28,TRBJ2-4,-,CASSLLTGWPKNIQYF,TGTGCCAGCAGTTTATTGACGGGATGGCCCAAAAACATTCAGTACTTC
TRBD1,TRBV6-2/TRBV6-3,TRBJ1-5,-,CASSYTGTGDSNQPQHF,TGTGCCAGCAGTTACACCGGGACAGGGGATAGCAATCAGCCCCAGCATTTT
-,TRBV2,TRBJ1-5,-,CASGNQPQHF,TGTGCCAGCGGCAATCAGCCCCAGCATTTT
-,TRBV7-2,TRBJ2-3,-,CASSLKSGSDTQYF,TGTGCCAGCAGCTTAAAGTCGGGTTCAGATACGCAGTATTTT
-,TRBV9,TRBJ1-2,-,CASSVGTLIGYGYTF,TGTGCCAGCAGCGTGGGGACCCTCATCGGCTATGGCTACACCTTC
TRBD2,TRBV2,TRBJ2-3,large,CASSEALAEQYF,TGTGCCAGCAGTGAAGCGCTAGCGGAGCAGTATTTT
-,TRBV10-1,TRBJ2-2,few,CASSETQGAGASGELFF,TGCGCCAGCAGTGAGACGCAGGGGGCGGGGGCGTCGGGGGAGCTGTTTTTT